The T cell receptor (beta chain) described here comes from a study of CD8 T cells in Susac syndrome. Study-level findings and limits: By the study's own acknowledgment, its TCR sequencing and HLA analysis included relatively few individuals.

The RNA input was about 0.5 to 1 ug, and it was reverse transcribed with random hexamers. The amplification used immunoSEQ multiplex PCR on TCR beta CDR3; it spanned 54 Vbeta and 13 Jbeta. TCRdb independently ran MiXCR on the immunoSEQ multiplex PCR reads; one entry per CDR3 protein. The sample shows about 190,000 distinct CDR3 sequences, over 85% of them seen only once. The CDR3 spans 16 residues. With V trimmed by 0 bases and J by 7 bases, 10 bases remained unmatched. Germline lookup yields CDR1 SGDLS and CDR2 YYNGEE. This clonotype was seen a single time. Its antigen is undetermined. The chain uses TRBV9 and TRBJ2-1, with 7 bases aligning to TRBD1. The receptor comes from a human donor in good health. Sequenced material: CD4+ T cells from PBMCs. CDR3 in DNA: TGTGCCAGCAGCGTAGAGACAGGGAAAGTCGTGAATGAGCAGTTCTTC. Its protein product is CASSVETGKVVNEQFF.